These 4 T cell receptor beta chains originate from one sample sequenced in a study of Ad26.COV2.S vaccination and SARS-CoV-2 variants. Assay used: immunoSEQ multiplex PCR; TCRdb lists only in-frame clones, some missing. The data hold over 400,000 clones, with less than 95% observed a single time. The treatment here: about 20 received Ad26.COV2.S at low or high dose, single or two shots; about 5 received placebo; per-sample allocation not given. The samples date from day 63 after the first vaccine or placebo injection. This specimen consisted of peripheral blood, obtained in a trial of Ad26.COV2.S vaccine versus placebo. These receptors were collected from a person between 18 and 65 years old who received the Ad26.COV2.S COVID-19 vaccine or a placebo.

The chain uses TRBV6-2 or TRBV6-3 and TRBJ1-2, with 7 bases aligning to TRBD1. There are 12 residues in the CDR3. Germline loops: CDR1 MNHEY, CDR2 SVGEGT. With 5 bases clipped from V and 6 bases from J, the junction kept 3 bases outside the gene matches. The CDR3: CASSNRGDGYTF. CDR3 DNA sequence: TGTGCCAGCAGTAACAGGGGAGATGGCTACACCTTC.

The V call is TRBV28, the J call TRBJ2-5; D gene unclear. The V and J ends lost 8 bases and 5 bases respectively, with 15 bases between them. The germline V gene encodes CDR1 MDHEN and CDR2 SYDVKM. This CDR3 is 13 amino acids long. The DNA for the CDR3 is TGTGCCAGCGCGCGAGGCGGCCGCGAGACCCAGTACTTC. This gives the protein CASARGGRETQYF.

The CDR3 loop reads CASSHLGGRANTGELFF. The CDR3 DNA follows: TGTGCCAGCAGCCACTTGGGAGGGAGGGCCAACACCGGGGAGCTGTTTTTT. J is TRBJ2-2 and V is TRBV7-6; TRBD2 matches 7 bases. The CDR3 spans 17 residues. Trimming took 5 bases from V and 2 from J; bases not matched to a gene: 11. Germline loops: CDR1 SGHVS, CDR2 FNYEAQ.

V gene TRBV7-3 combines with J gene TRBJ1-2, with TRBD1 as a possible D gene (5 bases). In germline, CDR1 is SGHTA, CDR2 FQGTGA. The CDR3 contains 15 residues. The V end lost 5 bases, the J end lost 3 bases, and 16 bases lay between the germline ends. This CDR3 is CASSPRGPGDYGYTF. In DNA, the CDR3 is TGTGCCAGCAGCCCCCGGGGCCCGGGCGACTATGGCTACACCTTC.